This T cell receptor (beta chain) was sequenced in a study of blood T cell repertoires in COVID-19. This clone was seen more than once but under ten times. Profiled with immunoSEQ multiplex PCR; TCRdb holds only in-frame clones, not every one. The table lists 200,000 or so clones, under 85% of them singletons, with around 15% in the top ten. The CDR3 length is 16 residues. This chain joins TRBV21-1 and TRBJ1-1; TRBD1, the table's D call, was not compared with the DNA. TRBV21-1 is flagged as a pseudogene. Sample: peripheral blood. The TCR was taken from a man between 60 and 70 years old with active or convalescent COVID-19. CDR3 bases: TGTGCCAGCAGCAAAAATCAGGGGGCGACTGGCACTGAAGCTTTCTTT. Its protein is CASSKNQGATGTEAFF.